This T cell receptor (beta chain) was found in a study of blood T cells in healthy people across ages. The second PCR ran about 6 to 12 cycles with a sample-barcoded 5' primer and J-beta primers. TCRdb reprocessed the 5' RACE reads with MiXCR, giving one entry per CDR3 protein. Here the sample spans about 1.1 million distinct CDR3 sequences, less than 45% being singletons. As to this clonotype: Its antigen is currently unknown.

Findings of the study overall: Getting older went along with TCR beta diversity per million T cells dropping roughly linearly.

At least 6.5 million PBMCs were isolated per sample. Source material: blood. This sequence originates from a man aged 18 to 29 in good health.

CDR3 sequence reads: CASSSRIPITGELFF. DNA of the CDR3: TGTGCCAGCAGCTCGAGAATTCCGATCACCGGGGAGCTGTTTTTT. This rearrangement joins TRBV11-2 to TRBJ2-2; D unclear. The CDR3 consists of 15 residues. Germline CDR1 reads SGHAT; CDR2 reads FQNNGV. Trimming pared 4 bases from V and 4 bases from J, leaving 13 bases between.